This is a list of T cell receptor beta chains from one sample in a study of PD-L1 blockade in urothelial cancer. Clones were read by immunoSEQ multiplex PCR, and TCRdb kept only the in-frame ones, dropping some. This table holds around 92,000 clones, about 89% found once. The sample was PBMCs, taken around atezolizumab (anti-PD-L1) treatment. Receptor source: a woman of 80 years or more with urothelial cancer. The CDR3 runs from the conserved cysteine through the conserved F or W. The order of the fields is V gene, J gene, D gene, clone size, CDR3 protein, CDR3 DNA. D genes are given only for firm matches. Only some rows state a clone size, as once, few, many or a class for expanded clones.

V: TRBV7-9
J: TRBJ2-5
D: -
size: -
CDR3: CASSLGQVQETQYF
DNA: TGTGCCAGCAGCTTAGGACAGGTCCAAGAGACCCAGTACTTC

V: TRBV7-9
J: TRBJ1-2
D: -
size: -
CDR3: CASSLDSGPLSGYTF
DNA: TGTGCCAGCAGCTTAGATAGTGGTCCCTTGTCTGGCTACACCTTC

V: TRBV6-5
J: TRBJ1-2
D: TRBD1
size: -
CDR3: CASSPSGGNGYTF
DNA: TGTGCCAGCAGCCCTTCAGGGGGTAATGGCTACACCTTC

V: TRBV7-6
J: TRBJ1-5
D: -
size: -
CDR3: CASSLDQNSNQPQHF
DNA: TGTGCCAGCAGCTTAGATCAGAATAGCAATCAGCCCCAGCATTTT

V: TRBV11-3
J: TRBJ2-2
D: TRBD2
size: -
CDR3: CASSLGLDAGGELFF
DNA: TGTGCCAGCAGCCTCGGACTAGACGCTGGGGGGGAGCTGTTTTTT

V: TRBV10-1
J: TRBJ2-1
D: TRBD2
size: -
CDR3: CASRVAGRYYNEQFF
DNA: TGCGCCTCCAGGGTAGCGGGAAGGTATTACAATGAGCAGTTCTTC

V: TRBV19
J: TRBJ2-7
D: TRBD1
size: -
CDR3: CASSQTGAYEQYF
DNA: TGTGCCAGTAGTCAGACAGGGGCCTACGAGCAGTACTTC

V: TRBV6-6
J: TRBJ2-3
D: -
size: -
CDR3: CASSYSRGRTDTQYF
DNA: TGTGCCAGCAGTTACTCTCGCGGTCGCACAGATACGCAGTATTTT

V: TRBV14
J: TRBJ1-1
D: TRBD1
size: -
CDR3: CASSLRTGMNTEAFF
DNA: TGTGCCAGCAGCCTTCGGACAGGCATGAACACTGAAGCTTTCTTT

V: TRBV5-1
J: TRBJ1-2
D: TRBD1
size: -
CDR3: CASSLGQGAQIGGYTF
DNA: TGCGCCAGCAGCTTGGGACAGGGGGCGCAGATAGGTGGCTACACCTTC

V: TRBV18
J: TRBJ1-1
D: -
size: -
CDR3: CASSPPEGRGWTEAFF
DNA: TGTGCCAGCTCACCACCGGAGGGCCGCGGGTGGACTGAAGCTTTCTTT

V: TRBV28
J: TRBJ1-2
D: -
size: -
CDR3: CASSLMGSLSNGYTF
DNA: TGTGCCAGCAGTTTAATGGGCAGCCTCTCCAATGGCTACACCTTC

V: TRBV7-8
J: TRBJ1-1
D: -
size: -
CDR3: CASSLDGANTEAFF
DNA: TGTGCCAGCAGCTTAGACGGAGCGAACACTGAAGCTTTCTTT

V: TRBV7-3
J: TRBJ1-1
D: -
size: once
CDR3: CASSQGGYTEAFF
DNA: TGTGCCAGCAGCCAAGGCGGTTACACTGAAGCTTTCTTT

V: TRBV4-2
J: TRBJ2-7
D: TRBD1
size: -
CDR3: CASSQVSTGDEQYF
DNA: TGTGCCAGCAGCCAAGTGTCGACAGGGGACGAGCAGTACTTC